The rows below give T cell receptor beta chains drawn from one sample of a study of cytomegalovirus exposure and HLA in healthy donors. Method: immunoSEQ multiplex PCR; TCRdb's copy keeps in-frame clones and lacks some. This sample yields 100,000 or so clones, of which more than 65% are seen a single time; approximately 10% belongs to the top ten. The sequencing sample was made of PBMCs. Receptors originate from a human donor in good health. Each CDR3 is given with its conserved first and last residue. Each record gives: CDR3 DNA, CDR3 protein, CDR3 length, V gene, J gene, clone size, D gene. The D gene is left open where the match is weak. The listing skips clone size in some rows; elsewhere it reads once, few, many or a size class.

CDR3 DNA: TGTGCCAGCAGCCAGAGACGTACGGGGGCCTACGAGCAGTACTTC; CDR3 protein: CASSQRRTGAYEQYF; CDR3 length: 15; V gene: TRBV4-2; J gene: TRBJ2-7; clone size: .; D gene: .
CDR3 DNA: TGTGCCAGCAAACGGGGGACCGACACTGAAGCTTTCTTT; CDR3 protein: CASKRGTDTEAFF; CDR3 length: 13; V gene: TRBV9; J gene: TRBJ1-1; clone size: .; D gene: .
CDR3 DNA: TGCGCCAGCAGCTTCGGGGACAATGATCAGCCCCAGCATTTT; CDR3 protein: CASSFGDNDQPQHF; CDR3 length: 14; V gene: TRBV5-1; J gene: TRBJ1-5; clone size: .; D gene: .
CDR3 DNA: TGTGCCAGCAGTCGTCGACAGGGGTCGGGCGAGCAGTACTTC; CDR3 protein: CASSRRQGSGEQYF; CDR3 length: 14; V gene: TRBV6-5; J gene: TRBJ2-7; clone size: .; D gene: TRBD1
CDR3 DNA: TGTGCCAGCAGCTTAGAGGGCGGTAGCGCCTACAATGAGCAGTTCTTC; CDR3 protein: CASSLEGGSAYNEQFF; CDR3 length: 16; V gene: TRBV7-2; J gene: TRBJ2-1; clone size: .; D gene: .
CDR3 DNA: TGTGCCTGGAGACGCCTATTCGGACAGGGGATGTATGGCTACACCTTC; CDR3 protein: CAWRRLFGQGMYGYTF; CDR3 length: 16; V gene: TRBV30; J gene: TRBJ1-2; clone size: .; D gene: TRBD1
CDR3 DNA: TGTGCCAGCAGCCAACGGCAGGGGAGAGTGAACACTGAAGCTTTCTTT; CDR3 protein: CASSQRQGRVNTEAFF; CDR3 length: 16; V gene: TRBV2; J gene: TRBJ1-1; clone size: .; D gene: .
CDR3 DNA: TGTGCCAGCAGTGAGGGGCCCGAGGGGGCCCAGTACTTC; CDR3 protein: CASSEGPEGAQYF; CDR3 length: 13; V gene: TRBV6-4; J gene: TRBJ2-5; clone size: few; D gene: .
CDR3 DNA: TGTGCCACCAGCAGAAAGGGGGCAGATGAGCAGTTCTTC; CDR3 protein: CATSRKGADEQFF; CDR3 length: 13; V gene: TRBV15; J gene: TRBJ2-1; clone size: .; D gene: TRBD1
CDR3 DNA: TGTGCCAGCAGCCTCCGGACAGCCCTGGAGCCCCAGCATTTT; CDR3 protein: CASSLRTALEPQHF; CDR3 length: 14; V gene: TRBV7-2; J gene: TRBJ1-5; clone size: .; D gene: .
CDR3 DNA: TGTGCCAGCAGCTTCATAAAGACAGATTCAGAGACCCAGTACTTC; CDR3 protein: CASSFIKTDSETQYF; CDR3 length: 15; V gene: TRBV7-2; J gene: TRBJ2-5; clone size: .; D gene: .
CDR3 DNA: TGTGCCAGCAGTGAATCTGCGACAGGGGGGACAGATACGCAGTATTTT; CDR3 protein: CASSESATGGTDTQYF; CDR3 length: 16; V gene: TRBV6-1; J gene: TRBJ2-3; clone size: .; D gene: TRBD1
CDR3 DNA: TGTGCCAGCAGTGTCAGGGATTATAGCAATCAGCCCCAGCATTTT; CDR3 protein: CASSVRDYSNQPQHF; CDR3 length: 15; V gene: TRBV6-1; J gene: TRBJ1-5; clone size: .; D gene: .
CDR3 DNA: TGTGCCAGCAGCTTAAGCCCGACAGGGGCCAAACCTAACTACGAGCAGTACTTC; CDR3 protein: CASSLSPTGAKPNYEQYF; CDR3 length: 18; V gene: TRBV7-9; J gene: TRBJ2-7; clone size: .; D gene: TRBD1
CDR3 DNA: TGCAGCGTTGATGAGCTAACGGGCTCCTACGAGCAGTACTTC; CDR3 protein: CSVDELTGSYEQYF; CDR3 length: 14; V gene: TRBV29-1; J gene: TRBJ2-7; clone size: .; D gene: .
CDR3 DNA: TGCAGCGTCTCAGAACAGGGTTACATTCAGTACTTC; CDR3 protein: CSVSEQGYIQYF; CDR3 length: 12; V gene: TRBV29-1; J gene: TRBJ2-4; clone size: .; D gene: .
CDR3 DNA: TGTGCCAGCAGCCAAGTGTCTGGGCACACAGATACGCAGTATTTT; CDR3 protein: CASSQVSGHTDTQYF; CDR3 length: 15; V gene: TRBV4-2; J gene: TRBJ2-3; clone size: .; D gene: .
CDR3 DNA: TGTGCCAGCAGCTCACGGACTAGCGCAGCCTACGAGCAGTACTTC; CDR3 protein: CASSSRTSAAYEQYF; CDR3 length: 15; V gene: TRBV11-1; J gene: TRBJ2-7; clone size: .; D gene: TRBD2
CDR3 DNA: TGTGCCAGCAGTGAAGCGCGGGTTACAGATACGCAGTATTTT; CDR3 protein: CASSEARVTDTQYF; CDR3 length: 14; V gene: TRBV6-1; J gene: TRBJ2-3; clone size: few; D gene: .
CDR3 DNA: TGTGCCAGCAGTGTCGGACAGCCGGGCAGCTATGGCTACACCTTC; CDR3 protein: CASSVGQPGSYGYTF; CDR3 length: 15; V gene: TRBV6-5; J gene: TRBJ1-2; clone size: .; D gene: .
CDR3 DNA: TGTGCCATCAACCCGGCAGGGCCCGGGGAGCTGTTTTTT; CDR3 protein: CAINPAGPGELFF; CDR3 length: 13; V gene: TRBV10-3; J gene: TRBJ2-2; clone size: .; D gene: .
CDR3 DNA: TGTGCCAGCAGTGGGACAGCAACTAATGAAAAACTGTTTTTT; CDR3 protein: CASSGTATNEKLFF; CDR3 length: 14; V gene: TRBV6-5; J gene: TRBJ1-4; clone size: .; D gene: TRBD1
CDR3 DNA: TGCGCCAGCAGCTTGGCTCCTAGCGGGGGGACAGTGGAGCAGTTCTTC; CDR3 protein: CASSLAPSGGTVEQFF; CDR3 length: 16; V gene: TRBV5-1; J gene: TRBJ2-1; clone size: .; D gene: TRBD2
CDR3 DNA: TGTGCCAGCAGCCTCCGGCATCGGGACTTCCAAGAGACCCAGTACTTC; CDR3 protein: CASSLRHRDFQETQYF; CDR3 length: 16; V gene: TRBV7-6; J gene: TRBJ2-5; clone size: .; D gene: .
CDR3 DNA: TGTGCCAGCAGTGGAGCGGGGGGCGCAGATACGCAGTATTTT; CDR3 protein: CASSGAGGADTQYF; CDR3 length: 14; V gene: TRBV6-4; J gene: TRBJ2-3; clone size: .; D gene: TRBD2
CDR3 DNA: TGTGCCAGCAGCTTTTTGATCTCCCCAGGGGTTGGGGCCAACGTCCTGACTTTC; CDR3 protein: CASSFLISPGVGANVLTF; CDR3 length: 18; V gene: TRBV7-2; J gene: TRBJ2-6; clone size: few; D gene: .
CDR3 DNA: TGTGCCAGCTCACCACGTCGGACAGGGAACGCCTACGAGCAGTACTTC; CDR3 protein: CASSPRRTGNAYEQYF; CDR3 length: 16; V gene: TRBV18; J gene: TRBJ2-7; clone size: .; D gene: TRBD1